This T cell receptor beta chain was found in a study of Graves' ophthalmopathy and Graves' hyperthyroidism. Study background: Ahead of any treatment, peripheral blood was obtained at the initial diagnosis. Findings of the study overall: Blood also carried most expanded thyroid clonotypes exceeding 0.001 frequency.

Of note for this clonotype: Antigen specificity is unknown.

Investigators amplified TCR beta CDR3 regions from RNA transcripts. The first-round RT-PCR employed HTBI primers together with the Qiagen OneStep RT-PCR kit. A multiplex PCR was then performed as the second round. One entry per CDR3 protein results from TCRdb running MiXCR on the multiplex PCR reads. The sample shows around 600,000 distinct CDR3 sequences, roughly 39% of them seen only once. V trimming: 8 bases; J trimming: 4 bases; junction bases outside the gene matches: 8. CDR1 and CDR2 (germline): SQVTM, ANQGSEA. This CDR3 has 13 amino acids. Presentation of ophthalmopathy in the donors involved moderate-to-severe activity, CAS ≥3, NOSPECS ≥4 and a duration under 3 months.

The V and J genes are TRBV29-1 and TRBJ1-2; 9 bases agree with TRBD1. The material sequenced was peripheral blood. This TCR was sampled from an adult man with Graves' ophthalmopathy. The CDR3: CSLDGQGTYGYTF. The CDR3 region has the DNA TGCAGCTTAGATGGACAGGGGACCTATGGCTACACCTTC.